This T cell receptor (beta chain) was profiled in a study of CD8+CD57+ T cells in acquired aplastic anemia. Study overall: Sorted CD4+ and CD8+ cells gave a mean 3.2 ug DNA, range about 0.19 to 27.4 ug.

Using genomic DNA as the template, TCR beta VDJ and CDR3 profiling was carried out. TCRdb used MiXCR to reprocess the reads, holding one entry per CDR3 protein. This table has 200,000 to 250,000 distinct CDR3 sequences, roughly 60% appearing once. Germline assignment: CDR1 KGHDR and CDR2 SFDVKD. The CDR3 spans 13 residues. In the case of this clonotype: Its antigen remains unknown. One junction end disagrees with the germline gene, perhaps due to a read error.

Flow cytometry had shown expanded CD8+CD57+ cells in the patients chosen for sequencing. There was no therapy given to any patient before the blood sampling took place. Study findings and constraints: Around 30 was the count of CD8+ CDR3 sequences that patients shared with controls. Patients versus controls showed no significant CD8+ Simpson's diversity difference.

Specimen: sorted CD4+, CD8+, or CD8+CD57+ T cells (not recorded which) from PBMCs. V and J are TRBV24-1 and TRBJ2-3, with D possibly matching TRBD2 (5 bases). The receptor was isolated from a human donor with aplastic anemia. The CDR3 spells CAPSDLLGLTTYF. Here the CDR3 DNA reads TGTGCCCCCAGTGATTTGCTTGGACTTACCACATATTTT.